This entry describes one T cell receptor (beta chain). Its specificity is not known. PCR amplification relied on 60 Vbeta primers (plus 13 Jbeta primers). Under the authors' procedure: Later, an analysis found roughly 80 million unique TCR beta chains, and about 9.9 million of these were shared. The data were produced by immunoSEQ multiplex PCR, yet TCRdb's version contains in-frame clones alone and is incomplete. Clone size and V and J calls were adopted from that table, with D and trimming inferred from the DNA. The sample contains 150,000 to 200,000 clones, approximately 85% of which appear only once. These data come from a study of cytomegalovirus exposure and HLA in healthy donors. Study outcomes and limitations: The authors assumed roughly uniform sequencing depth across donors for presence/absence analyses. Analysis performed later showed TCR beta chains linked to HLA being more clonally expanded than equally common others.

Trimming took 1 base from V and 3 from J, leaving 7 bases between them. Germline CDR1 and CDR2: SGHDN and FVKESK. The CDR3 consists of 14 residues. Sequences were obtained from PBMCs. This clonotype was obtained from a man between 18 and 35 years old in good health and CMV-seronegative. The gene calls are TRBV14 and TRBJ2-1, with D hard to call. The CDR3 protein is CASSQVSSYNEQFF. CDR3 nucleotide sequence: TGTGCCAGCAGCCAAGTGTCCAGCTACAATGAGCAGTTCTTC.